Listed here are 32 T cell receptor beta chains from one sample, sequenced in a study of response to subunit inactivated influenza vaccine. TCRdb itself ran the RT-PCR reads through MiXCR, one entry per CDR3 protein. The sample yields under 850,000 distinct CDR3 sequences, about 18% seen once. Source: PBMCs from blood, taken roughly 5 days after vaccination. The origin of the receptors is a man aged 45-60 years who received an inactivated influenza vaccine.

This clonotype was found a few times. The chain carries TRBV10-2 and TRBJ2-3; 7 positions agree with TRBD1. Trimming cost V 3 bases and J 5 bases; bases outside gene matches: 14. The CDR3 is 17 residues long. Germline V gene lookup returns CDR1 WSHSY and CDR2 SAAADI. CDR3 protein: CASSDSTARQGLDTQYF. The CDR3 coding sequence is TGCGCCAGCAGTGACTCCACCGCGAGACAGGGCTTAGATACGCAGTATTTT.

This clonotype came up a few times. This chain connects TRBV12-3 or TRBV12-4 to TRBJ2-2, with 8 bases that match TRBD1. V shed 6 bases, J shed 4 bases, and the junction held 7 bases outside the gene matches. The CDR3 sequence is 15 residues long. CDR3 coding DNA: TGTGCCAGCAGCCTCAGGGGGCAGAGCACCGGGGAGCTGTTTTTT. This translates into CASSLRGQSTGELFF.

The chain has TRBV7-2 and TRBJ2-5, with 10 bases aligning to TRBD2. Germline CDR1 reads SGHTA; CDR2 reads FQGNSA. V gave up 5 bases and J gave up 5 bases; unmatched junction bases: 8. The CDR3 has 15 amino acids. The CDR3 region has the DNA TGTGCCAGCAGCCCTACTAGCGGGGAATGGGAGACCCAGTACTTC. It encodes CASSPTSGEWETQYF.

The rearrangement joins TRBV29-1 to TRBJ2-3; TRBD1 or TRBD2 may be the D gene (6 bases each). The germline gives CDR1 SQVTM, CDR2 ANQGSEA. This CDR3 contains 10 residues. CDR3 sequence: CSGVEGGQYF. CDR3 in DNA: TGCAGTGGCGTGGAGGGGGGACAGTATTTT.

Ten or more counts support this clonotype. The chain combines TRBV29-1 with TRBJ2-1, with 12 bases matching TRBD2. Germline CDR1 reads SQVTM; CDR2 reads ANQGSEA. The CDR3 runs 21 residues. Trimming took 8 bases from V and 1 from J; bases not matched to a gene: 24. DNA for the CDR3: TGCAGCTCCTCGACAGGACCTACTTCTAGCGGGAGGGCGCTTTCCTACAATGAGCAGTTCTTC. As protein: CSSSTGPTSSGRALSYNEQFF.

This clonotype turned up a few times. The rearrangement joins TRBV10-3 to TRBJ2-7; possibly TRBD1 for D (6 bases). Per the germline V gene, CDR1 is ENHRY and CDR2 is SYGVKD. The CDR3 extends over 16 amino acids. Trimming shortened V by 5 bases and J by 0 bases, and 17 bases separated the two germline ends. As DNA, the CDR3 is TGTGCCATCAGTTCTTACTCGGGACAACCCTCCTACGAGCAGTACTTC. This sequence encodes CAISSYSGQPSYEQYF.

J is TRBJ1-2 and V is TRBV7-2; possibly TRBD1 for D (5 bases). Germline lookup yields CDR1 SGHTA and CDR2 FQGNSA. The CDR3 runs to 15 residues. Trimming pared 5 bases from V and 4 bases from J, leaving 17 bases between. For the CDR3, the DNA is TGTGCCAGCAGCATTCACCGGGACCGATTCTATGGCTACACCTTC. The encoded protein is CASSIHRDRFYGYTF. Drawing the rest from reference TRBV7-2 and TRBJ1-2, the complete variable domain is GAGVSQSPSNKVTEKGKDVELRCDPISGHTALYWYRQSLGQGLEFLIYFQGNSAPDKSGLPSDRFSAERTGGSVSTLTIQRTQQEDSAVYLCASSIHRDRFYGYTFGSGTRLTVV.

This clonotype has more than one count but fewer than ten. The chain combines TRBV20-1 with TRBJ2-1, with TRBD2 matching over 12 bases. The CDR3 covers 14 residues. Germline V gives CDR1 DFQATT, CDR2 SNEGSKA (reference sequence). Germline trimming cut 5 bases from V and 9 bases from J; bases unmatched to any gene: 8. As DNA, the CDR3 is TGCAGTGCTCACCTAGCGGGAGGGCCACTTGAGCAGTTCTTC. Translation gives CSAHLAGGPLEQFF.

The chain carries TRBV7-2 and TRBJ1-3; 10 bases align to TRBD1. The length of the CDR3 is 16 residues. Trimming at V came to 4 bases and at J to 1 base, leaving 4 bases not matched to a gene. The germline V gene encodes CDR1 SGHTA and CDR2 FQGNSA. In nucleotides, the CDR3 is TGTGCCAGCAGCTCCAGACAGGGGGCGTCTGGAAACACCATATATTTT. This encodes CASSSRQGASGNTIYF.

The chain uses TRBV20-1 and TRBJ2-5; a possible D gene is TRBD1 (8 bases). The CDR3 has 15 residues. Germline V gene sequence: CDR1 DFQATT, CDR2 SNEGSKA (reference sequence). The DNA for the CDR3 is TGCAGGGTTGGACAGGGAGGGGGGGTATTGGAGACCCAGTACTTC. Its translation is CRVGQGGGVLETQYF.

This clonotype was found a few times. The gene calls are TRBV28 and TRBJ2-1; no clear D gene. Germline CDR1 is MDHEN and CDR2 is SYDVKM. Trimming shortened V by 3 bases and J by 14 bases, and 17 bases separated the two germline ends. The CDR3 runs to 13 residues. CDR3 DNA sequence: TGTGCCAGCAGTTTCCCCGAGGCGGAAAGGGAGTTCTTC. Amino acid sequence: CASSFPEAEREFF.

The chain is built from TRBV6-5 and TRBJ2-1; TRBD2 aligns across 7 bases. The CDR3 totals 18 residues. Germline loops: CDR1 MNHEY, CDR2 SVGAGI. Trimming at V came to 4 bases and at J to 3 bases, leaving 15 bases not matched to a gene. As DNA, the CDR3 is TGTGCCAGCAGTTCCGAGACTAGCAGGAGGGCAATCTACAATGAGCAGTTCTTC. Residues: CASSSETSRRAIYNEQFF.

This clonotype was counted between two and nine times. The chain uses TRBV7-8 and TRBJ1-1, with D hard to call. The CDR3 sequence is 15 residues long. From germline, CDR1 is SGHVS and CDR2 FQNEAQ. V gave up 5 bases and J gave up 3 bases, with 16 bases separating them. Written as DNA, the CDR3 is TGTGCCAGCAGCGCCCTGGGCGGGGAGGACACTGAAGCTTTCTTT. It is translated as CASSALGGEDTEAFF.

The rearrangement uses TRBV3-1 and TRBJ2-7; TRBD2 aligns across 9 bases. The germline gives CDR1 LGHDT, CDR2 YNNKEL (reference sequence). The CDR3 consists of 14 residues. The ends lost 2 bases at V and 4 bases at J; junction bases unmatched: 3. CDR3 in DNA: TGTGCCAGCAGCCAAATGGGACTAGCTTACGAGCAGTACTTC. It yields the protein CASSQMGLAYEQYF.

The chain is built from TRBV5-1 and TRBJ1-1, with D possibly TRBD1 on 6 matching bases. The V gene lost 0 bases and the J gene lost 4 bases, with 10 bases spanning the gap. The germline V gene has CDR1 SGHRS and CDR2 YFSETQ. The CDR3 contains 14 residues. CDR3 nucleotides: TGCGCCAGCAGCTTGGGGTCAGGGGCCACTGAAGCTTTCTTT. This encodes CASSLGSGATEAFF. Combining the CDR3 with reference TRBV5-1 and TRBJ1-1 gives the whole variable domain KAGVTQTPRYLIKTRGQQVTLSCSPISGHRSVSWYQQTPGQGLQFLFEYFSETQRNKGNFPGRFSGRQFSNSRSEMNVSTLELGDSALYLCASSLGSGATEAFFGQGTRLTVV.

This clonotype was counted ten times or more. V and J are TRBV12-3 or TRBV12-4 and TRBJ2-1; 14 bases map to TRBD2. The CDR3 is 15 residues long. J lost 9 bases, V lost 6 bases, and 7 bases had no gene match. CDR3 bases: TGTGCCAGCAGGCTGGGGACTAGCGGGAGAGGTGAGCAGTTCTTC. Residues: CASRLGTSGRGEQFF.

This chain connects TRBV5-1 to TRBJ2-5; the match to TRBD2 covers 10 bases. This CDR3 has 15 amino acids. From germline, CDR1 is SGHRS and CDR2 YFSETQ. V lost 2 bases to trimming and J lost 1 base; unmatched junction nucleotides: 2. The CDR3 bases are TGCGCCAGCAGCTTCGGGACTAGCGCCCAAGAGACCCAGTACTTC. This encodes CASSFGTSAQETQYF.

The chain combines TRBV6-2 or TRBV6-3 with TRBJ1-1, with D possibly matching TRBD1 (5 bases). Germline CDR1 and CDR2: MNHEY and SVGEGT. Trimming cost V 6 bases and J 4 bases, with 9 bases left between them. CDR3 size: 12 residues. CDR3 region: CASRRQSTEAFF. DNA of the CDR3: TGTGCCAGCAGGCGACAGAGCACTGAAGCTTTCTTT.

This clonotype was seen many times. V usage is TRBV7-2 and J usage is TRBJ2-7, with TRBD2 matching 12 bases. This CDR3 region has 15 residues. Trimming took 2 bases from V and 6 from J; bases not matched to a gene: 5. Germline-derived CDR1 and CDR2 are SGHTA and FQGNSA. CDR3 protein: CASSLRTSGVGEQYF. CDR3 sequence (DNA): TGTGCCAGCAGCTTAAGGACTAGCGGGGTAGGCGAGCAGTACTTC.

The chain links TRBV7-2 to TRBJ2-1; no clear D gene. The ends were cut back, 0 bases at V and 2 bases at J, with 11 bases in the middle. Germline V gene data show CDR1 as SGHTA and CDR2 as FQGNSA. This CDR3 has 16 residues. The CDR3 sequence: CASSLAPGITYNEQFF. The CDR3 DNA is TGTGCCAGCAGCTTAGCGCCAGGAATAACCTACAATGAGCAGTTCTTC.

V gene TRBV5-1 combines with J gene TRBJ2-3; D not resolved. V was pared by 0 bases and J by 0 bases, with 8 bases between. CDR1 and CDR2 (germline): SGHRS, YFSETQ. This CDR3 comprises 15 residues. The CDR3 DNA reads TGCGCCAGCAGCTTGGCGGTCACTAGCACAGATACGCAGTATTTT. It encodes CASSLAVTSTDTQYF. Variable domain in full (rest from reference TRBV5-1 and TRBJ2-3): KAGVTQTPRYLIKTRGQQVTLSCSPISGHRSVSWYQQTPGQGLQFLFEYFSETQRNKGNFPGRFSGRQFSNSRSEMNVSTLELGDSALYLCASSLAVTSTDTQYFGPGTRLTVL.

The V gene is TRBV29-1, the J gene TRBJ1-2, with D unclear. The V gene's germline CDR1 is SQVTM and CDR2 ANQGSEA. The CDR3 runs 12 residues. Trimming stripped 4 bases from V and 3 bases from J, with 9 bases between. The CDR3 DNA sequence: TGCAGCGTTGTGGTTAGCGACTATGGCTACACCTTC. Translation: CSVVVSDYGYTF.

This clonotype was detected a few times. V gene TRBV6-5 combines with J gene TRBJ2-1; 7 bases are a match to TRBD1. The germline CDR1 and CDR2 sequences are MNHEY and SVGAGI. The length of the CDR3 is 18 residues. J lost 0 bases, V lost 2 bases, and 10 bases had no gene match. The CDR3 DNA reads TGTGCCAGCAGTTACCTGCTAAAGGACAGGATCTCCTACAATGAGCAGTTCTTC. Its protein is CASSYLLKDRISYNEQFF.

This sequence joins TRBV20-1 and TRBJ2-1; TRBD2 matches at 11 bases. The CDR3 length is 16 residues. CDR1 DFQATT and CDR2 SNEGSKA come from the germline V gene (reference sequence). The J segment lost 0 bases and the V segment lost 5 bases, leaving 6 bases of the junction unmatched. In nucleotides, the CDR3 is TGCAGTGCTGGCGGGACTAGCGGTCGCTCCTACAATGAGCAGTTCTTC. This sequence encodes CSAGGTSGRSYNEQFF.

This clonotype has only a few counts. The genes are TRBV11-2 and TRBJ2-5, with D uncertain. The V end lost 3 bases, the J end lost 4 bases, and 9 bases lay between the germline ends. The CDR3 consists of 13 residues. Germline values: CDR1 SGHAT, CDR2 FQNNGV. The CDR3, as DNA: TGTGCCAGCAGCTTTGGCGAGGTAGAGACCCAGTACTTC. This gives the protein CASSFGEVETQYF.

The chain has TRBV11-1 and TRBJ2-1; unclear D gene. The length of the CDR3 is 14 residues. V lost 1 base, J lost 2 bases, and 6 bases lay in between. Germline V gene data show CDR1 as SGHAT and CDR2 as FQDESV (reference sequence). The CDR3 sequence: CASSLVSAYNEQFF. CDR3 sequence (DNA): TGTGCCAGCAGCTTAGTTTCAGCCTACAATGAGCAGTTCTTC.

This chain links TRBV6-6 with TRBJ2-3; TRBD2 aligns across 7 bases. The CDR3 totals 13 residues. Trimming removed 6 bases from V and 4 bases from J; junction bases left unmatched: 4. Germline values: CDR1 MNHNY, CDR2 SVGAGI (reference sequence). CDR3 in DNA: TGTGCCAGCAGGCCAACTAGCGCAGATACGCAGTATTTT. It yields the protein CASRPTSADTQYF.

V is TRBV20-1 and J is TRBJ2-7; 7 bases align to TRBD2. Per the germline V gene, CDR1 is DFQATT and CDR2 is SNEGSKA (reference sequence). The CDR3 length is 13 residues. V trimming: 5 bases; J trimming: 4 bases; junction bases outside the gene matches: 8. CDR3 amino acids: CSARIAGLYEQYF. CDR3 nucleotides: TGCAGTGCTCGGATAGCGGGCCTTTACGAGCAGTACTTC.

Here the CDR3 DNA reads TGCGCCAGCAGCCAGACGGGGTCCAGTGGGAATGAAAAACTGTTTTTT. Its translation is CASSQTGSSGNEKLFF. This rearrangement joins TRBV4-3 to TRBJ1-4, with D unresolved. Germline values: CDR1 LGHNA, CDR2 YSLEER. This CDR3 is 16 amino acids long. The V end was cut by 3 bases, the J end by 5 bases, with 16 bases between.

The chain is built from TRBV29-1 and TRBJ2-7, with D possibly TRBD2 on 5 matching bases. The germline V gene has CDR1 SQVTM and CDR2 ANQGSEA. With 7 bases removed from V and 0 bases from J, the gap between germline ends came to 13 bases. The CDR3 consists of 13 residues. CDR3 residues: CSALASASYEQYF. The CDR3, as DNA: TGCAGCGCCCTAGCCTCGGCCTCCTACGAGCAGTACTTC.

The table lists this clonotype with a few counts. The V gene is TRBV10-3, the J gene TRBJ2-1; 9 positions match TRBD1. Trimming cost V 6 bases and J 1 base; bases outside gene matches: 13. Germline V gene data show CDR1 as ENHRY and CDR2 as SYGVKD. CDR3 length equals 18 residues. The CDR3 here is CAIRPGTGRVQSYNEQFF. As DNA, the CDR3 is TGTGCCATCAGACCCGGGACAGGGAGAGTCCAGTCCTACAATGAGCAGTTCTTC.

The sample holds a few counts of this clonotype. The chain uses TRBV10-3 and TRBJ2-1; D not certain. Trimming took off 0 bases at V and 1 base at J, with 10 bases between the two ends. This CDR3 has 16 residues. Germline V gene data show CDR1 as ENHRY and CDR2 as SYGVKD. The CDR3 loop is CAISESGLASYNEQFF. Written as DNA, the CDR3 is TGTGCCATCAGTGAGTCTGGTCTTGCTTCCTACAATGAGCAGTTCTTC.